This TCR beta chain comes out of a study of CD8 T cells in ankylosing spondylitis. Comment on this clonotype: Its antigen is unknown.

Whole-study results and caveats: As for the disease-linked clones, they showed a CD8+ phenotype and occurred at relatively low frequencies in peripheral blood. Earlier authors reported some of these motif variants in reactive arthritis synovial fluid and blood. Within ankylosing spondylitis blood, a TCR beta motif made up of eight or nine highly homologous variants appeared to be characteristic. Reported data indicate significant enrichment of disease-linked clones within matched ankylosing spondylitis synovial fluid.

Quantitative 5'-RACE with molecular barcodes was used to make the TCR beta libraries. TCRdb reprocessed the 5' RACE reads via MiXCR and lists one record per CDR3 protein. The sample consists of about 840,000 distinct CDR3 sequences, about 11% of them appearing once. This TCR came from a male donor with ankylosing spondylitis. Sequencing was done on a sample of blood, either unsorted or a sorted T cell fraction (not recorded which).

CDR3 coding DNA: TGTGCCAGCAGTTTATATAGGTCGGAGCAGTTCTTC. This sequence encodes CASSLYRSEQFF. The chain combines TRBV12-3 or TRBV12-4 with TRBJ2-1; D is ambiguous. Trimming took off 2 bases at V and 10 bases at J, with 9 bases between the two ends. The CDR3 covers 12 residues.